The rows below give T cell receptor beta chains drawn from one sample of a study of OX40 agonist ivuxolimab in advanced cancers. Sequenced by immunoSEQ multiplex PCR; TCRdb stores in-frame clones only, minus some. This table has 40,000 to 45,000 clones, about nine tenths appearing once. Source: CD4+ or CD8+ T cells sorted from blood, taken in a trial of the OX40 agonist ivuxolimab. These receptors were obtained from an adult with an advanced solid tumor such as melanoma, head and neck, liver or kidney cancer. Each CDR3 is given with its conserved first and last residue. Fields, in order: D gene, J gene, V gene, CDR3 length, clone size, CDR3 protein, CDR3 DNA. D genes are given only for firm matches. The size of a clone is reported for some rows only, either as once, few or many, or as a class for expanded clones.

NA,TRBJ2-1,TRBV27,14,NA,CASSLGTPFNEQFF,TGTGCCAGCAGTTTGGGGACTCCTTTCAATGAGCAGTTCTTC
NA,TRBJ2-2,TRBV21-1,16,NA,CASILPTSGRPGELFF,TGTGCCAGCATACTACCGACTAGCGGGAGACCCGGGGAGCTGTTTTTT
NA,TRBJ1-2,TRBV6-5,12,NA,CASSYDRYGYTF,TGTGCCAGCAGTTACGACAGATATGGCTACACCTTC
NA,TRBJ2-7,TRBV6-5,13,NA,CASSYSMSSEQYF,TGTGCCAGCAGTTACTCGATGTCATCGGAGCAGTACTTC
NA,TRBJ1-1,TRBV29-1,13,NA,CSFIDSSYTEAFF,TGCAGCTTTATTGACAGTTCCTACACTGAAGCTTTCTTT
NA,TRBJ2-5,TRBV9,15,NA,CASSVEDLREETQYF,TGTGCCAGCAGCGTAGAGGATTTGAGAGAAGAGACCCAGTACTTC
NA,TRBJ2-7,TRBV7-9,15,NA,CASSSPRASSYEQYF,TGTGCCAGCAGCTCCCCACGCGCTAGCTCCTACGAGCAGTACTTC
TRBD1,TRBJ2-7,TRBV6-1,13,NA,CASSKDRVDEQYF,TGTGCCAGCAGTAAGGACAGGGTGGACGAGCAGTACTTC
NA,TRBJ2-1,TRBV5-1,14,NA,CASSWAGRNNEQFF,TGCGCCAGCAGCTGGGCGGGACGTAACAATGAGCAGTTCTTC
TRBD1,TRBJ2-5,TRBV18,16,NA,CASSPRTTGGQETQYF,TGTGCCAGCTCACCACGCACGACAGGGGGACAAGAGACCCAGTACTTC
TRBD2,TRBJ2-3,TRBV7-9,17,NA,CASSLGTSGSITDTQYF,TGTGCCAGCAGCTTAGGGACTAGCGGGAGTATAACAGATACGCAGTATTTT
NA,TRBJ1-3,TRBV4-1,12,NA,CASSHAGNTIYF,TGCGCCAGCAGCCACGCTGGAAACACCATATATTTT
NA,TRBJ2-7,TRBV5-1,13,once,CASSFSAGYEQYF,TGCGCCAGCAGCTTTAGTGCCGGCTACGAGCAGTACTTC
TRBD1,TRBJ2-1,TRBV5-4,14,NA,CASSVDRGANEQFF,TGTGCCAGCAGCGTCGACAGGGGCGCGAATGAGCAGTTCTTC
NA,TRBJ2-3,TRBV5-1,13,NA,CASSGGQGDTQYF,TGCGCCAGCAGCGGGGGGCAGGGAGATACGCAGTATTTT
NA,TRBJ1-1,TRBV27,16,NA,CASRPREGGWNTEAFF,TGTGCCAGCAGACCCAGAGAGGGCGGATGGAACACTGAAGCTTTCTTT
TRBD2,TRBJ2-7,TRBV18,14,NA,CASSPSGRPYEQYF,TGTGCCAGCTCACCTAGCGGGAGGCCCTACGAGCAGTACTTC
NA,TRBJ2-3,TRBV27,15,NA,CASSPPGNPSDTQYF,TGTGCCAGCAGCCCTCCCGGGAACCCCTCAGATACGCAGTATTTT
NA,TRBJ1-5,TRBV6-5,11,NA,CASSYPQPQHF,TGTGCCAGCAGTTATCCGCAGCCCCAGCATTTT
NA,TRBJ1-1,TRBV6-1,14,NA,CASSLRWGDTEAFF,TGTGCCAGCAGTCTGAGGTGGGGAGACACTGAAGCTTTCTTT
TRBD2,TRBJ2-7,TRBV28,18,once,CASSFSFPTGLAAYEQYF,TGTGCCAGCAGTTTCTCCTTTCCGACGGGACTAGCGGCCTACGAGCAGTACTTC
NA,TRBJ1-5,TRBV27,13,once,CASSRQIRQPQHF,TGTGCCAGCAGCCGACAGATTAGACAGCCCCAGCATTTT
TRBD1,TRBJ1-6,TRBV4-1,17,once,CASSLRSPGQGSSPLHF,TGCGCCAGCAGCCTACGAAGTCCGGGACAGGGTAGTTCACCCCTCCACTTT
NA,TRBJ2-7,TRBV9,15,NA,CASSAQPGPTYEQYF,TGTGCCAGCAGCGCCCAGCCGGGGCCTACCTACGAGCAGTACTTC